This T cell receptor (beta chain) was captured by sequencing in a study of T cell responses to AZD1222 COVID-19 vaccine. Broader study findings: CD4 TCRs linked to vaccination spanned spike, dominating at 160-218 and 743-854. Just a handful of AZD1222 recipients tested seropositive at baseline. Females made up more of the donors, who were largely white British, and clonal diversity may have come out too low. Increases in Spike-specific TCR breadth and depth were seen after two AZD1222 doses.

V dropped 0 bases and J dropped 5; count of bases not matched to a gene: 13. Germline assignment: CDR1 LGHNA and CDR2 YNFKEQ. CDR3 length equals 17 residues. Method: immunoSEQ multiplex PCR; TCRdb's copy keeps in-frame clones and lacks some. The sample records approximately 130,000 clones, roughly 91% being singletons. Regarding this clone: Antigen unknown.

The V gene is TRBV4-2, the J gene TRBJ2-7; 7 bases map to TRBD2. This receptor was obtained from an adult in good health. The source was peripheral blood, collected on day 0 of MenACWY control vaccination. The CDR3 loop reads CASSQDLVGLGFHEQYF. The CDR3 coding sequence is TGTGCCAGCAGCCAAGATCTTGTCGGACTAGGCTTCCACGAGCAGTACTTC.